This T cell receptor (beta chain) is from a study of Graves' ophthalmopathy and Graves' hyperthyroidism. Study conclusions and caveats: Prediction of ophthalmopathy progression reached around 70% sensitivity and approximately 73% specificity.

V lost 3 bases to trimming and J lost 11 bases; unmatched junction nucleotides: 10. Germline V gene data show CDR1 as LNHNV and CDR2 as YYDKDF (reference sequence). This CDR3 spans 14 amino acids. On this clonotype: The target antigen is unknown.

RNA transcripts were the source from which TCR beta CDR3 regions were amplified. HTBI-primed first-round RT-PCR preceded second-round multiplex PCR. One entry per CDR3 protein results from TCRdb running MiXCR on the multiplex PCR reads. This table holds around 600,000 distinct CDR3 sequences, roughly two fifths found once. The material sequenced was peripheral blood. The chain joins TRBV15 to TRBJ1-5, with 7 nucleotides matching TRBD1. The origin of this receptor is an adult man with Graves' ophthalmopathy. DNA of the CDR3: TGTGCCACCAGCAGCCGACAGGGCCAAGAGACCCAGCATTTT. It codes for CATSSRQGQETQHF.